This TCR beta chain is from a study of T cell responses to AZD1222 COVID-19 vaccine (dated by TCRdb to the early 2020s). Turning to the overall study: A total of 230 to 250 trial participants underwent TCR sequencing, of whom roughly 210 had received two doses of AZD1222 and some 25 had received two doses of the MenACWY control vaccine. Enrollment into the trials was organized by age into subgroups of 18-55, 56-69 and 70-plus years, and those subgroups contained about 160, 30 and 59 TCR-sequenced participants, respectively. Results and caveats for the whole study, not just this receptor: Vaccine-associated CD4 TCRs spanned the whole spike protein, with dominant responses in regions 160-218 and 743-854. Epitopes outside the regions mutated in the B.1.351 and B.1.1.7 variants were reportedly recognized by nearly half of the unique spike-specific TCRs. In the small 56-69-year group, the increase in depth fell short of significance, most likely because of low power. No day 14 peak-response samples were available, so repertoires were characterized only after the peak T cell response. Participants were mostly white British, with more females than males. The authors suggested clonal diversity may have been underestimated. Conclusions about previously exposed vaccinees were limited because only 6 or 7 AZD1222 recipients were SARS-CoV-2 seropositive at baseline. Spike-specific TCR breadth and depth rose significantly after two AZD1222 doses compared with day 0 and with MenACWY recipients.

The CDR3 regions of human TCRbeta chains were analyzed by immunosequencing. The paper's data handling went like this. Repertoire TCRs were matched against a reference library of SARS-CoV-2-specific TCRs generated with the MIRA antigen-specificity platform. Breadth meant the fraction of unique TCRs that were SARS-CoV-2-associated, whereas depth meant the fraction of total T cells that were SARS-CoV-2-associated. Using the MIRA data, every spike-specific TCR was mapped to the spike region that the TCR reacted to and assigned to either a CD4 or a CD8 class. Log10-transformed breadth and depth values were compared by one-way ANOVA with Sidak's multiple comparisons tests. The immuneACCESS repertoire file appears here via TCRdb, limited to in-frame rearrangements. These files lack a portion of the clones; in checked studies, under half of the deficit traces to unresolved V genes, and the cause of the others is not known. V and J calls and clone size are copied from that table; D and trimming were computed from the DNA. The sample table records about 140,000 clones; 90% to 95% of these occur just once. Roughly 7.1% of the sample rests with the top ten.

As regards this clone: No cognate antigen has been identified for it. No much larger clone is present one base from it, and per-base qualities are unavailable.

For CDR1 and CDR2, the germline V gene lists SGHTA and FQGNSA. V is pared back by 10 bases and J by 4 bases, with 13 bases lying between the germline termini. Taken from cysteine to phenylalanine, the CDR3 has 12 residues. Just CDR3 DNA is preserved here, 36 bases in frame from base 1. Explained via the paper, the time point label denotes: about 28 days (+/-7) after the second vaccine dose. Because spike-specific TCR depth and breadth did not differ between the two schedules, AZD1222 recipients who got a second dose at roughly 4 weeks were pooled with those who got a second dose at roughly 12 weeks. Samples from vaccinated people were obtained from the UK trials COV001 and COV002, which included a single-blind randomized controlled phase 2/3 trial of AZD1222 (ChAdOx1 nCoV-19) in healthy adults. For TCRbeta chain sequencing, PBMC samples from trial participants were taken at day 0 and at day 28 after the second dose.

Specimen: peripheral blood, collected 28 days after the second AZD1222 dose. The source is an adult who received the AZD1222 COVID-19 vaccine. The sequence links TRBV7-2 to TRBJ1-2, with no reliable assignment of the D segment. The CDR3 reads CATRDLSYGYTF. The sequenced DNA: TGTGCCACCCGGGATCTTTCCTATGGCTACACCTTC.